This T cell receptor beta chain was profiled in a study of cytomegalovirus exposure and HLA in healthy donors. In the study overall: Of all 400 or so donors who were genotyped, about 80% belonged to the Caucasian-associated ancestry cluster.

Concerning this clone: Antigen specificity is unknown.

Study-level findings and limits: In an earlier analysis, most TCR beta V segments were productive about 87% or about 30% of the time. A later analysis found most CMV-associated TCR beta chains apparently HLA-restricted. Reported performance of the classifier showed diagnosis of cytomegalovirus status with high specificity and sensitivity.

PCR employed 60 Vbeta and 13 Jbeta primers. The repertoire was sequenced with immunoSEQ multiplex PCR; TCRdb's copy has only in-frame clones and lacks some. The sample holds about 200,000 clones; roughly four fifths are singletons and the top ten take 0.08% to 0.1%. Losses at the gene ends were 4 bases for V and 6 bases for J; bases not matched to a gene: 2. From germline, CDR1 is MNHEY and CDR2 SVGAGI. CDR3 length: 13 amino acids. The source is a boy aged 2-9 years in good health and CMV-seronegative. This sequence joins TRBV6-5 and TRBJ1-2, with TRBD1 matching over 10 bases. The sequenced sample consisted of PBMCs. The CDR3 DNA sequence: TGTGCCAGCAGTTCCGGGACAGGGGATGGCTACACCTTC. This encodes CASSSGTGDGYTF.